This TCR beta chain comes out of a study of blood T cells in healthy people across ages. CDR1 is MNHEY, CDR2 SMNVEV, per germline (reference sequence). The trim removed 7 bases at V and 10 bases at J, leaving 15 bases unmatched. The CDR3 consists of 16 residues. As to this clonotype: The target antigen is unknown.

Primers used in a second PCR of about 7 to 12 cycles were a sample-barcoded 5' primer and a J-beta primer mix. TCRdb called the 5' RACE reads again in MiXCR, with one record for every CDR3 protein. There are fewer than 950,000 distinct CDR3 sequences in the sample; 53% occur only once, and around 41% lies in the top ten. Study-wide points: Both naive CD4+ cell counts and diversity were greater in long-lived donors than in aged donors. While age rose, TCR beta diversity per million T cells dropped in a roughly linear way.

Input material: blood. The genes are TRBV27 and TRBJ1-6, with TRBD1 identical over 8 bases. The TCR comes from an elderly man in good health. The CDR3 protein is CASTTQIPGQASPLHF. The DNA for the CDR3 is TGTGCCAGCACCACCCAAATTCCGGGACAGGCCTCACCCCTCCACTTT.